This T cell receptor (beta chain) originates from a study of cytomegalovirus exposure and HLA in healthy donors. Study in general: Genotyping showed less than 85% of hundreds of donors falling in the Caucasian-associated ancestry cluster. Study-wide points: Being productive about 90% or about 30% of the time was typical of most TCR beta V segments in an earlier analysis. In a later analysis, a missense DCLRE1C variant was linked to TCR beta V- and J-gene trimming.

The CDR3 is made up of 14 amino acids. Trimming removed 0 bases at V and 5 bases at J, with 10 bases between. Germline CDR1 reads SGHNT; CDR2 reads YENEEA. Primers: 60 Vbeta forward and 13 Jbeta reverse. The data were produced by immunoSEQ multiplex PCR, yet TCRdb's version contains in-frame clones alone and is incomplete. This table has around 150,000 clones, about 85% appearing once. In the case of this clone: The antigen is not known.

The rearrangement uses TRBV11-3 and TRBJ2-5, with D possibly TRBD1 on 5 matching bases. This clonotype was sampled from a man between 18 and 35 years old in good health and CMV-seropositive. Sequencing was carried out using PBMCs. The DNA for the CDR3 is TGTGCCAGCAGCTTAGATCGCCAGGGTGAGACCCAGTACTTC. This translates into CASSLDRQGETQYF.